The 20 T cell receptor beta chains in this list originate from one sample, sequenced in a study of OX40 agonist ivuxolimab in advanced cancers. TCRdb's table, derived via immunoSEQ multiplex PCR, lists solely in-frame clones and lacks some. Altogether roughly 60,000 clones are present, about 88% being singletons, with the ten largest covering about 1.9%. Specimen: CD4+ or CD8+ T cells sorted from blood, collected in a trial of the OX40 agonist ivuxolimab. The receptors derive from an adult with an advanced solid tumor such as melanoma, head and neck, liver or kidney cancer.

The V call is TRBV19, the J call TRBJ2-7; 9 positions agree with TRBD2. This CDR3 spans 12 amino acids. Germline values: CDR1 LNHDA, CDR2 SQIVND (reference sequence). V trimming: 10 bases; J trimming: 5 bases; junction bases outside the gene matches: 6. The CDR3 bases are TGTGCCACCGCGGGGGGGCAACACGAGCAGTACTTC. Protein sequence: CATAGGQHEQYF.

The chain couples TRBV18 to TRBJ2-3; D ambiguous. V was shortened by 2 bases and J by 4 bases, with 13 bases between the two germline ends. This CDR3 is built from 15 residues. Germline-derived CDR1 and CDR2 are KGHSH and LQKENI. The CDR3 DNA sequence: TGTGCCAGCTCACCAGCTCGGCCCAAAGCAGATACGCAGTATTTT. Translated: CASSPARPKADTQYF.

A few counts support this clone. The CDR3 DNA sequence: TGTGCCAGCAACCCGGGGGACAAGGTACAAGAGACCCAGTACTTC. This translates into CASNPGDKVQETQYF. This chain connects TRBV21-1 to TRBJ2-5. TRBV21-1 is flagged as a pseudogene. This CDR3 region has 15 residues.

The V call is TRBV14, the J call TRBJ1-1, with 7 bases matching TRBD1. Per germline, CDR1 SGHDN and CDR2 FVKESK. The trim removed 0 bases at V and 6 bases at J, leaving 10 bases unmatched. The CDR3 totals 16 residues. For the CDR3, the DNA is TGTGCCAGCAGCCAAGATTCGGCCAGGGGGTGGCCTGAAGCTTTCTTT. As protein: CASSQDSARGWPEAFF.

The rearrangement links TRBV5-1 to TRBJ2-5, with 10 bases matching TRBD2. V dropped 2 bases and J dropped 0; count of bases not matched to a gene: 4. Looked up from germline, CDR1 is SGHRS and CDR2 is YFSETQ. This CDR3 region has 16 residues. In DNA, the CDR3 is TGCGCCAGCAGCTTCTCACTAGCGGGGAACCAAGAGACCCAGTACTTC. This translates into CASSFSLAGNQETQYF.

The DNA for the CDR3 is TGTGCCAGCAGCTTACTGTTAGCGGAAGAGACCCAGTACTTC. Its protein product is CASSLLLAEETQYF. The chain is built from TRBV11-2 and TRBJ2-5; tentatively, D is TRBD2 (6 bases). The CDR3 consists of 14 residues. The V gene's germline CDR1 is SGHAT and CDR2 FQNNGV. Deletions cut 2 bases from V and 3 bases from J, with 10 bases between.

To note about this clone: The junction does not match germline at one end; this may be a read error. The chain has TRBV27 and TRBJ1-6; TRBD1 aligns across 12 bases. Germline assignment: CDR1 MNHEY and CDR2 SMNVEV (reference sequence). This CDR3 comprises 16 residues. The chain's CDR3 is CASSLSPGTGGSPLHF. The CDR3 region has the DNA TGTGCCAGCAGTCTATCCCCCGGGACAGGGGGCTCACCCCTCCACTTT.

V is TRBV9 and J is TRBJ1-1; D is uncertain. The ends were cut back, 7 bases at V and 5 bases at J, with 15 bases in the middle. CDR3 size: 13 residues. The germline CDR1 and CDR2 sequences are SGDLS and YYNGEE. The CDR3 nucleotides are TGTGCCAGCGGACTACCTTCCCGGACTGAAGCTTTCTTT. Translated, it gives CASGLPSRTEAFF.

The chain recombines TRBV27 with TRBJ1-3; 9 bases are shared with TRBD1. The germline CDR1 and CDR2 sequences are MNHEY and SMNVEV (reference sequence). V lost 5 bases, J lost 0 bases, and 17 bases stayed unmatched. This CDR3 has 20 amino acids. The CDR3 bases are TGTGCCAGCAGTCCATACCCGGGACAGGGTTCTACTCTCTCTGGAAACACCATATATTTT. This translates into CASSPYPGQGSTLSGNTIYF.

J is TRBJ2-1 and V is TRBV4-1; either TRBD1 or TRBD2 may supply D (5 bases each). CDR1 is MGHRA, CDR2 YSYEKL, per germline. Trimming took off 1 base at V and 6 bases at J, with 10 bases between the two ends. The CDR3 totals 14 residues. The CDR3 region has the DNA TGCGCCAGCAGCCAAGGCCGGGACCCCAATGAGCAGTTCTTC. Protein: CASSQGRDPNEQFF.

The chain links TRBV5-1 to TRBJ2-7; the D gene is possibly TRBD2 (6 bases). From germline, CDR1 is SGHRS and CDR2 YFSETQ. Deletions cut 4 bases from V and 0 bases from J, with 17 bases between. The CDR3 contains 16 residues. The CDR3 DNA sequence: TGCGCCAGCAGCCTGGAGGGGACGGGAAGCTCCTACGAGCAGTACTTC. Translating gives CASSLEGTGSSYEQYF. Full variable domain (rest looked up from reference TRBV5-1 and TRBJ2-7): KAGVTQTPRYLIKTRGQQVTLSCSPISGHRSVSWYQQTPGQGLQFLFEYFSETQRNKGNFPGRFSGRQFSNSRSEMNVSTLELGDSALYLCASSLEGTGSSYEQYFGPGTRLTVT.

Points on this clone: The CDR3 end shows no conserved phenylalanine or tryptophan, and so a read error is likely. Because the CDR3's place on the DNA is in doubt, the DNA is left out and the CDR3 is given as listed by TCRdb. This rearrangement joins TRBV28 to TRBJ1-2. Germline CDR1 is MDHEN and CDR2 is SYDVKM. With termini counted, the CDR3 has 11 amino acids. CDR3: CASGTPRDLTI.

This chain links TRBV29-1 with TRBJ2-1; weak D call: TRBD2 (6 bases). Trimming left V 5 bases short and J 3 bases short, with 14 bases between. The CDR3 length is 14 residues. Per germline, CDR1 SQVTM and CDR2 ANQGSEA. Here the CDR3 reads CSVRGGDFYNEQFF. CDR3 bases: TGCAGCGTTCGAGGCGGGGACTTCTACAATGAGCAGTTCTTC.

The chain's CDR3 is CASSYWDRGTEAFF. In DNA form, the CDR3 reads TGTGCCAGCAGTTACTGGGACAGGGGAACTGAAGCTTTCTTT. This chain joins TRBV6-5 and TRBJ1-1, with 10 bases fitting TRBD1. J gave up 5 bases and V 1 base, and 1 base lay outside the gene matches. Per the germline V gene, CDR1 is MNHEY and CDR2 is SVGAGI. This CDR3 contains 14 residues.

The rearrangement joins TRBV18 to TRBJ2-5; D uncertain. The germline CDR1 and CDR2 sequences are KGHSH and LQKENI. There are 13 residues in the CDR3. The germline V and J ends were trimmed by 0 bases and 3 bases, with 5 bases remaining between them. The CDR3 DNA sequence: TGTGCCAGCTCACCACCAGGGAAAGAGACCCAGTACTTC. It is translated as CASSPPGKETQYF.

This clone was observed once. V and J are TRBV7-8 and TRBJ2-2, with TRBD2 matching over 13 bases. V lost 5 bases to trimming and J lost 6 bases; unmatched junction nucleotides: 3. CDR3 length: 15 residues. CDR1 and CDR2 (germline): SGHVS, FQNEAQ. The CDR3 reads CASSTSGGAAGELFF. CDR3 coding DNA: TGTGCCAGCAGCACTAGCGGGGGGGCGGCCGGGGAGCTGTTTTTT.

J is TRBJ2-3 and V is TRBV18; unclear D gene. The V end lost 8 bases, the J end lost 2 bases, and 5 bases lay between the germline ends. The germline CDR1 and CDR2 sequences are KGHSH and LQKENI. The CDR3 length is 11 residues. CDR3 coding DNA: TGTGCCAGCGGTACCACAGATACGCAGTATTTT. Amino acids: CASGTTDTQYF.

The rearrangement joins TRBV5-1 to TRBJ1-1; 7 positions match TRBD1. The CDR3 runs 13 residues. Germline V gene data show CDR1 as SGHRS and CDR2 as YFSETQ. V gave up 6 bases and J gave up 1 base; unmatched junction bases: 3. CDR3 amino acids: CASIGGANTEAFF. The CDR3 DNA sequence: TGCGCCAGCATAGGGGGCGCGAACACTGAAGCTTTCTTT.

The chain recombines TRBV28 with TRBJ2-7; D gene uncertain. Trimming shortened V by 6 bases and J by 10 bases, and 10 bases separated the two germline ends. This CDR3 spans 10 amino acids. Germline loops: CDR1 MDHEN, CDR2 SYDVKM. CDR3 nucleotides: TGTGCCAGCAGCCAAAAGATCCAGTACTTC. This translates into CASSQKIQYF.

The chain is built from TRBV28 and TRBJ1-1, with D possibly being TRBD1 (5 bases). Per germline, CDR1 MDHEN and CDR2 SYDVKM. With 6 bases removed from V and 3 bases from J, the gap between germline ends came to 17 bases. This CDR3 has 15 residues. DNA of the CDR3: TGTGCCAGCAGACCCCCCCGAAGGGGCTACACTGAAGCTTTCTTT. This encodes CASRPPRRGYTEAFF.